Presented here are 15 T cell receptor beta chains from one specimen sequenced in a study of T-cell reconstitution after alpha-beta-depleted transplantation in children. Unique molecular identifiers were incorporated into the prepared TCRbeta library. TCRdb re-called the PCR reads with MiXCR, one entry per CDR3 protein. The sample has fewer than 550,000 distinct CDR3 sequences, about a sixth seen once. The starting material was PBMCs, mostly from graft donor cells, obtained 360 days after TCRalphabeta/CD19-depleted stem cell transplant. Receptors originate from a boy in the first two years of life who had a stem cell transplant for Wiskott-Aldrich syndrome, so the T cells may come from the graft donor.

The CDR3 DNA sequence: TGCGCCAGCAGCCAGGCTTACAGGGGGGACCCTTACGAGCAGTACTTC. Protein sequence: CASSQAYRGDPYEQYF. The chain employs TRBV4-1 and TRBJ2-7, with 8 bases identical to TRBD1. CDR3 size: 16 residues. The ends lost 3 bases at V and 4 bases at J; junction bases unmatched: 11. The germline gives CDR1 MGHRA, CDR2 YSYEKL.

The V call is TRBV25-1, the J call TRBJ2-1; no firm D call. V lost 3 bases, J lost 11 bases, and 8 bases lay in between. In germline, CDR1 is MGHDK, CDR2 SYGVNS. The CDR3 runs to 11 residues. CDR3 region: CASSDYTKQFF. The CDR3 DNA follows: TGTGCCAGCAGTGACTACACAAAGCAGTTCTTC.

The chain carries TRBV29-1 and TRBJ2-1, with a weak D call TRBD2 (6 bases). Per the germline V gene, CDR1 is SQVTM and CDR2 is ANQGSEA. This CDR3 contains 14 residues. V lost 3 bases and J 4 bases, leaving 13 bases between the germline ends. In nucleotides, the CDR3 is TGCAGCGTTGAGGGTAGCGGAAAATACAATGAGCAGTTCTTC. Its protein product is CSVEGSGKYNEQFF.

J is TRBJ2-5 and V is TRBV10-2; 13 bases are shared with TRBD2. Germline trimming cut 8 bases from V and 7 bases from J; bases unmatched to any gene: 16. This CDR3 region has 17 residues. Germline-derived CDR1 and CDR2 are WSHSY and SAAADI. Written as DNA, the CDR3 is TGCGCCAGCCAGGCAGGGACTAGCGGGATGACCCTGGGGACCCAGTACTTC. This sequence encodes CASQAGTSGMTLGTQYF.

The CDR3 DNA sequence: TGCAGTGCTAGGGGGAGAGGACTAGCGGGAAACAGGGCCGGGGAGCTGTTTTTT. Its translation: CSARGRGLAGNRAGELFF. The chain couples TRBV20-1 to TRBJ2-2; 12 nucleotides match TRBD2. Germline V gene sequence: CDR1 DFQATT, CDR2 SNEGSKA (reference sequence). The CDR3 is 18 amino acids. Trimming took 3 bases from V and 6 from J; bases not matched to a gene: 14.

This rearrangement joins TRBV5-1 to TRBJ2-2, with D unresolved. The CDR3 runs to 15 residues. The V end was cut by 2 bases, the J end by 4 bases, with 12 bases between. CDR1 is SGHRS and CDR2 is YFSETQ in the germline V gene. The CDR3 nucleotides read TGCGCCAGCAGCTTATTCAGGACGGTCACCGGGGAGCTGTTTTTT. Amino acid sequence: CASSLFRTVTGELFF.

V is TRBV6-5 and J is TRBJ1-2, with D possibly matching TRBD1 (6 bases). V dropped 1 base and J dropped 2 bases, with 11 bases sitting between them. Per germline, CDR1 MNHEY and CDR2 SVGAGI. This CDR3 is 15 amino acids long. DNA of the CDR3: TGTGCCAGCAGTTACTTCGGCAGGGGAAACTATGGCTACACCTTC. It yields the protein CASSYFGRGNYGYTF.

This clonotype was counted ten times or more. This chain joins TRBV12-3 or TRBV12-4 and TRBJ2-2; unclear D gene. The CDR3 has 13 amino acids. V lost 2 bases and J 3 bases, leaving 4 bases between the germline ends. In DNA, the CDR3 is TGTGCCAGCAGTTTACGGTACACCGGGGAGCTGTTTTTT. Its protein product is CASSLRYTGELFF.

V usage is TRBV15 and J usage is TRBJ2-7; D is unclear. This CDR3 has 18 residues. The V gene lost 2 bases and the J gene lost 2 bases, with 22 bases spanning the gap. The germline V gene encodes CDR1 LNHNV and CDR2 YYDKDF (reference sequence). The CDR3 nucleotides are TGTGCCACCAGCAGAAAGCCCAAGACATCGGTTGTGACCTACGAGCAGTACTTC. The encoded protein is CATSRKPKTSVVTYEQYF.

Many counts were recorded for this clonotype. J is TRBJ2-5 and V is TRBV5-1, with 10 positions matching TRBD1. V lost 5 bases, J lost 2 bases, and 3 bases stayed unmatched. The length of the CDR3 is 14 residues. CDR1 is SGHRS, CDR2 YFSETQ, per germline. In DNA, the CDR3 is TGCGCCAGCAGGGACAGGGGGAGGCAAGAGACCCAGTACTTC. Translating it yields CASRDRGRQETQYF.

The chain recombines TRBV4-1 with TRBJ2-4, with 8 bases identical to TRBD1. Trimming removed 5 bases from V and 8 bases from J; junction bases left unmatched: 8. This CDR3 comprises 14 residues. Germline CDR1 MGHRA, CDR2 YSYEKL. This chain's CDR3 is CASSSQGVGDIQYF. CDR3 nucleotides: TGCGCCAGCAGCTCACAGGGGGTTGGAGACATTCAGTACTTC.

This clonotype appeared many times. J is TRBJ2-7 and V is TRBV7-6; maybe TRBD1 (5 bases). V was cut by 0 bases and J by 3 bases, with 18 bases left in between. The CDR3 length is 17 residues. CDR1 is SGHVS and CDR2 is FNYEAQ in the germline V gene. Written as DNA, the CDR3 is TGTGCCAGCAGCTTAGCTCCCCTGTTGGACACAGTCTACGAGCAGTACTTC. Translation: CASSLAPLLDTVYEQYF.

This clonotype was recorded a few times. The gene calls are TRBV25-1 and TRBJ2-7; tentative D call: TRBD1 (6 bases). This CDR3 is built from 13 residues. V gave up 5 bases and J gave up 5 bases, with 13 bases separating them. CDR1 and CDR2 from the germline V gene are MGHDK and SYGVNS. The CDR3 loop is CASSPGASDEQYF. The CDR3, as DNA: TGTGCCAGCAGTCCAGGGGCTTCCGACGAGCAGTACTTC.

This clonotype was observed a few times. V and J are TRBV7-6 and TRBJ2-2; D is possibly TRBD2 (6 bases). V was clipped by 4 bases and J by 3 bases, with 15 bases between them. The CDR3 length is 16 residues. CDR1 SGHVS and CDR2 FNYEAQ come from the germline V gene. The DNA for the CDR3 is TGTGCCAGCAGCTCCCCAGGGATAGCGGACACCGGGGAGCTGTTTTTT. The encoded protein is CASSSPGIADTGELFF.

The chain uses TRBV5-1 and TRBJ2-5; D gene uncertain. Germline V lookup: CDR1 SGHRS, CDR2 YFSETQ. The V and J ends lost 4 bases and 2 bases respectively, with 12 bases between them. The CDR3 length is 14 residues. The CDR3 loop is CASSPWTAQETQYF. CDR3 sequence (DNA): TGCGCCAGCAGCCCCTGGACGGCGCAAGAGACCCAGTACTTC.